This passage covers 19 T cell receptor beta chains from one sample sequenced in a study of PD-1 blockade in classical Hodgkin lymphoma. Autologous stem cell transplantation was followed by relapse in every patient, and brentuximab vedotin exposure varied. Assay used: immunoSEQ multiplex PCR; TCRdb lists only in-frame clones, some missing. The profile covers 46,000 or so clones, with roughly 86% appearing a single time and about 9% taken by the ten largest. The sequencing used peripheral blood mononuclear cells (PBMCs), collected at baseline. The receptor source for this set is a human donor with classical Hodgkin lymphoma.

CDR3 nucleotide sequence: TGCGCCAGCAGCCATGTAAGGGAACTAAACACTGAAGCTTTCTTT. It translates to CASSHVRELNTEAFF. The chain recombines TRBV4-1 with TRBJ1-1; D call uncertain. Trimming took off 3 bases at V and 2 bases at J, with 13 bases between the two ends. There are 15 residues in the CDR3. Germline CDR1 MGHRA, CDR2 YSYEKL.

The J gene is TRBJ2-1, the V gene TRBV7-3; D unresolved. V dropped 0 bases and J dropped 4 bases, with 13 bases sitting between them. This CDR3 has 16 residues. Germline lookup yields CDR1 SGHTA and CDR2 FQGTGA. For the CDR3, the DNA is TGTGCCAGCAGCTTAACCCAATTGGATTCTTACAATGAGCAGTTCTTC. As protein: CASSLTQLDSYNEQFF.

The rearrangement joins TRBV6-1 to TRBJ1-4, with a tentative D call TRBD1 (6 bases). CDR1 is MNHNS and CDR2 is SASEGT in the germline V gene. V lost 0 bases and J lost 12, with 17 bases in between. CDR3 length equals 15 residues. The CDR3 spells CASSEASGGAYQLFF. The CDR3 DNA sequence: TGTGCCAGCAGTGAAGCGTCGGGGGGCGCATACCAACTGTTTTTT.

V is TRBV7-3 and J is TRBJ1-2; D is undetermined. V was pared by 4 bases and J by 4 bases, with 7 bases between. Germline CDR1 reads SGHTA; CDR2 reads FQGTGA. The CDR3 is 12 amino acids. In DNA, the CDR3 is TGTGCCAGCAGCTCGGACGGCTATGGCTACACCTTC. Translating it yields CASSSDGYGYTF.

This chain links TRBV6-4 with TRBJ2-5; 8 bases agree with TRBD2. V was clipped by 6 bases and J by 5 bases; unmatched bases: 11. CDR1 and CDR2 from the germline V gene are MRHNA and SNTAGT. This CDR3 has 15 amino acids. CDR3 nucleotides: TGTGCCAGCAGCCCTGGAAGCGGGGGATTGGAGACCCAGTACTTC. This codes for CASSPGSGGLETQYF.

This clone was picked up one time. This chain connects TRBV7-9 to TRBJ2-7; D may be TRBD2 (6 bases). The V gene lost 4 bases and the J gene lost 0 bases, with 13 bases spanning the gap. Germline V gives CDR1 SEHNR, CDR2 FQNEAQ (reference sequence). The CDR3 loop spans 15 amino acids. CDR3 sequence (DNA): TGTGCCAGCAGCTCTCCGGGACTTGCCTCCTACGAGCAGTACTTC. Its protein is CASSSPGLASYEQYF. Full variable domain (outside the CDR3, taken from reference TRBV7-9 and TRBJ2-7): DTGVSQNPRHKITKRGQNVTFRCDPISEHNRLYWYRQTLGQGPEFLTYFQNEAQLEKSRLLSDRFSAERPKGSFSTLEIQRTEQGDSAMYLCASSSPGLASYEQYFGPGTRLTVT.

Only a few counts were recorded for this clone. V is TRBV11-2 and J is TRBJ2-3; TRBD2 matches 9 bases. Trimming removed 8 bases from V and 6 bases from J; junction bases left unmatched: 6. Germline V gene lookup returns CDR1 SGHAT and CDR2 FQNNGV. This CDR3 has 13 residues. Here the CDR3 reads CASLASGVDTQYF. CDR3 bases: TGTGCCAGCCTGGCTAGCGGGGTGGATACGCAGTATTTT.

The rearrangement joins TRBV15 to TRBJ1-6; no clear D. CDR3 length: 17 amino acids. The germline gives CDR1 LNHNV, CDR2 YYDKDF (reference sequence). Trimming removed 0 bases at V and 0 bases at J, with 9 bases between. CDR3 coding DNA: TGTGCCACCAGCAGAGATCCCTCGAGCTCCTATAATTCACCCCTCCACTTT. It encodes CATSRDPSSSYNSPLHF.

V usage is TRBV29-1 and J usage is TRBJ2-1, with 9 bases aligning to TRBD2. Germline V gives CDR1 SQVTM, CDR2 ANQGSEA. Unmatched junction bases numbered 9, after V lost 3 bases and J lost 0 bases. The CDR3 totals 17 residues. The CDR3 bases are TGCAGCGTTGAGGGGCTAGCGGGATTTAGCTCCTACAATGAGCAGTTCTTC. Translation gives CSVEGLAGFSSYNEQFF.

The V and J genes are TRBV7-9 and TRBJ2-5, with 16 bases identical to TRBD2. Germline CDR1 reads SEHNR; CDR2 reads FQNEAQ (reference sequence). The CDR3 length is 19 residues. The ends lost 1 base at V and 4 bases at J; junction bases unmatched: 9. CDR3 loop: CASSLGNTGTSGGAETQYF. The CDR3 DNA reads TGTGCCAGCAGCTTAGGAAACACCGGGACTAGCGGGGGGGCAGAGACCCAGTACTTC.

The V and J genes are TRBV28 and TRBJ2-2; 8 nucleotides agree with TRBD1. The CDR3 has 19 residues. J was trimmed by 5 bases and V by 3 bases; bases with no gene match: 17. From germline, CDR1 is MDHEN and CDR2 SYDVKM. The CDR3 loop is CASSFLGSRQGRRTGELFF. CDR3 nucleotides: TGTGCCAGCAGTTTTTTGGGATCCCGACAGGGGCGGAGAACCGGGGAGCTGTTTTTT.

V usage is TRBV6-5 and J usage is TRBJ2-3; D unresolved. V lost 2 bases and J 3 bases, leaving 9 bases between the germline ends. Germline CDR1 reads MNHEY; CDR2 reads SVGAGI. This CDR3 has 14 residues. The CDR3 spells CASSYSPGTDTQYF. CDR3 DNA sequence: TGTGCCAGCAGTTACAGCCCCGGGACAGATACGCAGTATTTT.

V and J are TRBV27 and TRBJ2-7; D remains unclear. V lost 4 bases and J 2 bases, leaving 9 bases between the germline ends. Germline values: CDR1 MNHEY, CDR2 SMNVEV (reference sequence). This CDR3 spans 13 amino acids. CDR3 sequence reads: CASSSGWTYEQYF. The CDR3 coding sequence is TGTGCCAGCAGTTCAGGTTGGACCTACGAGCAGTACTTC.

The gene calls are TRBV6-1 and TRBJ1-5; no reliable D call. Germline-derived CDR1 and CDR2 are MNHNS and SASEGT. The CDR3 runs 15 residues. Trimming shortened V by 2 bases and J by 2 bases, and 10 bases separated the two germline ends. CDR3 amino acids: CASSELGTGNQPQHF. CDR3 sequence (DNA): TGTGCCAGCAGTGAACTGGGTACAGGCAATCAGCCCCAGCATTTT.

CDR3 amino acids: CASSLVAGGHEQYF. CDR3 in DNA: TGTGCCAGCAGTTTGGTGGCGGGAGGGCACGAGCAGTACTTC. The J gene is TRBJ2-7, the V gene TRBV27; TRBD2 aligns across 9 bases. CDR1 and CDR2 (germline): MNHEY, SMNVEV (reference sequence). There are 14 residues in the CDR3. Trimming cost V 3 bases and J 5 bases; bases outside gene matches: 5.

The chain joins TRBV7-9 to TRBJ2-7; D possibly uses TRBD1 or TRBD2 (5 bases each). The germline V gene encodes CDR1 SEHNR and CDR2 FQNEAQ (reference sequence). This CDR3 is built from 14 residues. Trimming removed 5 bases from V and 2 bases from J, with 13 bases in between. The CDR3 sequence: CASSQGRIAYEQYF. Here the CDR3 DNA reads TGTGCCAGCAGCCAGGGACGGATTGCCTACGAGCAGTACTTC.

This chain joins TRBV19 and TRBJ1-6, with unresolved D. Between the trimmed V and J ends, which lost 4 bases and 8 bases, there was a span of 15 bases. The germline gives CDR1 LNHDA, CDR2 SQIVND (reference sequence). The CDR3 loop spans 15 amino acids. For the CDR3, the DNA is TGTGCCAGTAGTAGGCCCCGGACTGGCCATTCACCCCTCCACTTT. Protein: CASSRPRTGHSPLHF.

The V gene is TRBV4-1, the J gene TRBJ2-7; D gene uncertain. V was pared by 1 base and J by 7 bases, with 11 bases between. The CDR3 runs 13 residues. The germline V gene encodes CDR1 MGHRA and CDR2 YSYEKL. The CDR3 reads CASSQVTGREQYF. CDR3 nucleotide sequence: TGCGCCAGCAGCCAAGTTACCGGCAGAGAGCAGTACTTC.

The V and J genes are TRBV19 and TRBJ2-7; D unresolved. The CDR3 totals 14 residues. The V and J ends lost 3 bases and 0 bases respectively, with 9 bases between them. Germline CDR1 LNHDA, CDR2 SQIVND (reference sequence). The CDR3 here is CASSISESSYEQYF. CDR3 nucleotides: TGTGCCAGTAGTATCTCGGAGAGCTCCTACGAGCAGTACTTC.